One sample yielded the 9 T cell receptor beta chains listed below, sequenced in a study of T cells in localized non-small cell lung cancer. The repertoire was sequenced with immunoSEQ multiplex PCR; TCRdb's copy has only in-frame clones and lacks some. The table has some 52,000 clones, around 82% seen once. The sample was PBMCs, taken before any cancer treatment. The receptors come from a woman between 35 and 75 years old with stage II lung adenocarcinoma.

There are a few counts of this clone. The CDR3: CASSYGSSYNEQFF. In DNA form, the CDR3 reads TGTGCCAGCAGCTACGGGAGCTCCTACAATGAGCAGTTCTTC. The J gene is TRBJ2-1, the V gene TRBV7-9; D is perhaps TRBD2 (6 bases). V was cut by 4 bases and J by 0 bases, with 7 bases left in between. The CDR3 has 14 amino acids. The germline V gene encodes CDR1 SEHNR and CDR2 FQNEAQ (reference sequence).

The chain carries TRBV11-2 and TRBJ2-1, with unresolved D. Germline-derived CDR1 and CDR2 are SGHAT and FQNNGV. The germline V and J ends were trimmed by 5 bases and 9 bases, with 20 bases remaining between them. The CDR3 spans 15 residues. CDR3: CASSPDPMLSSEQFF. The CDR3 nucleotides read TGTGCCAGCAGCCCGGACCCCATGCTCAGCTCTGAGCAGTTCTTC.

The V gene is TRBV28, the J gene TRBJ1-5; D ambiguous. The length of the CDR3 is 13 residues. V was trimmed by 3 bases and J by 4 bases, leaving 7 bases between them. Germline lookup yields CDR1 MDHEN and CDR2 SYDVKM. The CDR3: CASSFDGNQPQHF. For the CDR3, the DNA is TGTGCCAGCAGTTTCGACGGGAATCAGCCCCAGCATTTT.

The rearrangement joins TRBV2 to TRBJ1-1; D is unclear. This CDR3 is 13 amino acids long. Germline CDR1 and CDR2: SNHLY and FYNNEI. V lost 7 bases and J lost 9, with 18 bases in between. The DNA of the CDR3 is TGTGCCAGCATCCCGGGGAGTTGGGCTCAAGCTTTCTTT. It codes for CASIPGSWAQAFF.

V is TRBV28 and J is TRBJ1-5; 8 bases match TRBD1. CDR1 is MDHEN, CDR2 SYDVKM, per germline. Unmatched junction bases numbered 19, after V lost 3 bases and J lost 0 bases. The CDR3 extends over 21 amino acids. CDR3 DNA sequence: TGTGCCAGCAGTTTTGGTTCAGAAGGGGGCAGGGGGCACTATAGCAATCAGCCCCAGCATTTT. The encoded protein is CASSFGSEGGRGHYSNQPQHF.

The V gene is TRBV6-6, the J gene TRBJ2-1; 7 nucleotides agree with TRBD1. The junction had 11 bases not matched to a gene; V was cut back by 5 bases and J by 10 bases. This CDR3 comprises 14 residues. Germline loops: CDR1 MNHNY, CDR2 SVGAGI (reference sequence). The CDR3 sequence is CASSPIEGAKEQFF. The DNA of the CDR3 is TGTGCCAGCAGTCCCATTGAGGGGGCGAAGGAGCAGTTCTTC.

The V and J genes are TRBV7-8 and TRBJ1-2; tentative D call: TRBD1 (5 bases). Germline CDR1 and CDR2: SGHVS and FQNEAQ. V shed 1 base and J shed 3 bases, with 18 bases lying between them. The CDR3 covers 17 residues. The CDR3 reads CASSLEGGRGRYYGYTF. For the CDR3, the DNA is TGTGCCAGCAGCTTAGAGGGAGGGAGGGGCCGGTACTATGGCTACACCTTC.

The chain carries TRBV29-1 and TRBJ2-1; 7 bases are shared with TRBD1. CDR1 and CDR2 from the germline V gene are SQVTM and ANQGSEA. The V segment lost 7 bases and the J segment 3 bases; nucleotides outside the gene matches: 15. The CDR3 totals 16 residues. The CDR3 DNA reads TGCAGCGCCCCCGGTCGAGGGGGCCACAACTACAATGAGCAGTTCTTC. It codes for CSAPGRGGHNYNEQFF.

This chain connects TRBV7-9 to TRBJ2-5; no clear D. This CDR3 is 11 amino acids long. The V gene lost 4 bases and the J gene lost 0 bases, with 0 bases spanning the gap. Germline CDR1 and CDR2: SEHNR and FQNEAQ (reference sequence). DNA for the CDR3: TGTGCCAGCAGCTACCAAGAGACCCAGTACTTC. It specifies CASSYQETQYF.